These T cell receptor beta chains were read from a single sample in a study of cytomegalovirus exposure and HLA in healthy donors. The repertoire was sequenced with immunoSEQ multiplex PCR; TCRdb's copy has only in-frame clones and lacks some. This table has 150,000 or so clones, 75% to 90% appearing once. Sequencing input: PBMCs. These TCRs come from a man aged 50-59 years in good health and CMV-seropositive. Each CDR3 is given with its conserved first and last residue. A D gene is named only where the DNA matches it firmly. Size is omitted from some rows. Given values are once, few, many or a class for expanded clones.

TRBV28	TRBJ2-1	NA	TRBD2	CASSRTSGNFNEQFF	TGTGCCAGCAGTCGGACTAGCGGGAATTTCAATGAGCAGTTCTTC
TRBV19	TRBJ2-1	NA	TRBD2	CASSTWDYYNEQFF	TGTGCCAGTAGTACCTGGGACTACTACAATGAGCAGTTCTTC
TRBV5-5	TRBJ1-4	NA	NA	CASSLEDGFLEEKLFF	TGTGCCAGCAGCTTGGAGGATGGGTTTCTGGAGGAAAAACTGTTTTTT
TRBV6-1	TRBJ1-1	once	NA	CASSEGTLNTEAFF	TGTGCCAGCAGTGAGGGCACGTTGAACACTGAAGCTTTCTTT
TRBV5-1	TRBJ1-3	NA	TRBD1	CASSNGQGAPGNTIYF	TGCGCCAGCAGCAACGGACAGGGGGCGCCTGGAAACACCATATATTTT
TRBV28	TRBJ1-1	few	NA	CASSWTAAEAFF	TGTGCCAGCAGTTGGACAGCTGCTGAAGCTTTCTTT
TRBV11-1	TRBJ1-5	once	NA	CASSNSYGQPQHF	TGTGCCAGCTCTAACAGTTACGGTCAGCCCCAGCATTTT
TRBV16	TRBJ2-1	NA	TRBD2	CASSQSAASGRVYNEQFF	TGTGCCAGCAGCCAATCTGCGGCTAGCGGGAGGGTATACAATGAGCAGTTCTTC
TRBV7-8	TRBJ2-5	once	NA	CASSLSSPETQYF	TGTGCCAGCAGCTTGAGTTCCCCAGAGACCCAGTACTTC
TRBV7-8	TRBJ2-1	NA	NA	CASSPFPSSYNEQFF	TGTGCCAGCAGCCCCTTCCCCAGCTCCTACAATGAGCAGTTCTTC
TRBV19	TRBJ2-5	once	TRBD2	CASSELAEETQYF	TGTGCCAGTAGTGAACTAGCGGAAGAGACCCAGTACTTC
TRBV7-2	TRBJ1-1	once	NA	CASSWGQLGSGTEAFF	TGTGCCAGCAGCTGGGGGCAGTTGGGGTCGGGGACTGAAGCTTTCTTT
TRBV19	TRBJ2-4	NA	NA	CASSIRDMDKNIQYF	TGTGCCAGTAGTATACGGGACATGGACAAAAACATTCAGTACTTC
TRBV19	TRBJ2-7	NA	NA	CASSMSRYSEQYF	TGTGCCAGTAGTATGAGCAGGTATAGCGAGCAGTACTTC
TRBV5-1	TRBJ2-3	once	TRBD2	CASSVTSGTSWDTQYF	TGCGCCAGCAGCGTTACTAGCGGGACATCTTGGGATACGCAGTATTTT
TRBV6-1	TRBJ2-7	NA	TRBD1	CASRGTDLYEQYF	TGTGCCAGCAGGGGGACAGATCTTTACGAGCAGTACTTC
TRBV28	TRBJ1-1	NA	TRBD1	CASSKPGTGLRNTEAFF	TGTGCCAGCAGCAAACCCGGGACAGGGCTTAGGAACACTGAAGCTTTCTTT
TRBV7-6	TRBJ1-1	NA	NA	CASSGREAEAFF	TGTGCCAGCAGCGGCAGGGAGGCTGAAGCTTTCTTT
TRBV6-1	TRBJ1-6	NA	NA	CATRQNQTPLHF	TGTGCCACCAGACAAAATCAAACACCCCTCCACTTT
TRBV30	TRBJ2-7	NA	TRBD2	CAWSSQAGPTYEQYF	TGTGCCTGGAGTTCACAAGCGGGGCCCACCTACGAGCAGTACTTC
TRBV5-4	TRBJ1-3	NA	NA	CASSKGRLGTSGNTIYF	TGTGCCAGCAGCAAAGGAAGGTTGGGCACCTCTGGAAACACCATATATTTT
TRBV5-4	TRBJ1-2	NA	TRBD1	CASSAGTGSIGYTF	TGTGCCAGCAGCGCTGGGACAGGGAGTATCGGCTACACCTTC
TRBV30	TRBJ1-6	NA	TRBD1	CAWSVMGQGDSPLHF	TGTGCCTGGAGTGTAATGGGACAGGGGGATTCACCCCTCCACTTT
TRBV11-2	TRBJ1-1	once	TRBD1	CASSLTGLGLSAFF	TGTGCCAGCAGCTTGACAGGGCTCGGGTTAAGCGCTTTCTTT
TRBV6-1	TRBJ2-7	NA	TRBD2	CASSVWTSGMNSYEQYF	TGTGCCAGCAGTGTTTGGACTAGCGGGATGAACTCCTACGAGCAGTACTTC
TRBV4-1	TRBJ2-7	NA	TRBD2	CASSQDFKLADLYEQYF	TGCGCCAGCAGCCAAGATTTTAAACTAGCGGATCTTTACGAGCAGTACTTC
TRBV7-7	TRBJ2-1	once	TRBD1	CASSPLDRGEQFF	TGTGCCAGCAGCCCACTCGACAGGGGTGAGCAGTTCTTC
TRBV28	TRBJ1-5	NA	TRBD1	CASSFGRGHQPQHF	TGTGCCAGCAGTTTCGGCAGGGGGCATCAGCCCCAGCATTTT
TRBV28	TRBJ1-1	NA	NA	CASNIFGRIDRLNTEAFF	TGTGCCAGCAACATATTTGGGCGGATCGACAGATTGAACACTGAAGCTTTCTTT
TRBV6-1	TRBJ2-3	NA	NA	CASSGGGPYLSSTDTQYF	TGTGCCAGCAGTGGTGGAGGGCCGTACTTATCAAGCACAGATACGCAGTATTTT
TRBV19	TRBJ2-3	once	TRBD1	CASSNDVRGTDTQYF	TGTGCCAGTAGTAACGACGTCAGGGGGACAGATACGCAGTATTTT
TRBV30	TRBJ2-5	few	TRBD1	CAWSRGGEETQYF	TGTGCCTGGAGTCGAGGGGGCGAGGAGACCCAGTACTTC
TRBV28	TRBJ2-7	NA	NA	CASSLGRSYEQYF	TGTGCCAGCAGTTTAGGCAGATCCTACGAGCAGTACTTC
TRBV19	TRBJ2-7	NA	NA	CASSINAAYEQYF	TGTGCCAGTAGTATTAACGCAGCCTACGAGCAGTACTTC
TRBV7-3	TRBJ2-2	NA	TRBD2	CASSLQLALNTGELFF	TGTGCCAGCAGCTTACAACTAGCGTTGAACACCGGGGAGCTGTTTTTT
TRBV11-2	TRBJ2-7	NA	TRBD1	CASSSAPRQGTGEQYF	TGTGCCAGCAGCTCCGCGCCACGACAGGGGACGGGCGAGCAGTACTTC
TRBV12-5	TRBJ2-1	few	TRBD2	CASGPGLAVHNEQFF	TGTGCTAGTGGCCCCGGACTAGCGGTTCACAATGAGCAGTTCTTC
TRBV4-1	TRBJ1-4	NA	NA	CASSINREKLFF	TGCGCCAGCAGTATTAACAGGGAAAAACTGTTTTTT
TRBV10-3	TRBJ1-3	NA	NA	CAIKQGSGNTIYF	TGTGCCATCAAACAGGGTTCTGGAAACACCATATATTTT
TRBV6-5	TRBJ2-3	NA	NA	CASSRKGDMEYF	TGTGCCAGCAGCCGCAAGGGGGATATGGAGTATTTT
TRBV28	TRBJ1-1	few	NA	CASSLFQVGRKAEAFF	TGTGCCAGCAGTTTATTCCAAGTGGGGAGGAAAGCTGAAGCTTTCTTT
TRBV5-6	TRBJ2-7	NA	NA	CASSRTGSSYEQYF	TGTGCCAGCAGTCGGACGGGGAGCTCCTACGAGCAGTACTTC
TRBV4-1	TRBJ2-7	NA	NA	CASSQTLAYEQYF	TGCGCCAGCAGCCAAACCCTAGCCTACGAGCAGTACTTC
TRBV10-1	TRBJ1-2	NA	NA	CASSPQGSYGYTF	TGCGCCAGCTCACCACAGGGTTCCTATGGCTACACCTTC
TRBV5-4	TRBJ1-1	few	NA	CASSLAMGGNTEAFF	TGTGCCAGCAGCTTGGCCATGGGGGGGAACACTGAAGCTTTCTTT
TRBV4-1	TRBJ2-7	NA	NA	CASSQEPPGEEQYF	TGCGCCAGCAGCCAAGAACCCCCGGGAGAAGAGCAGTACTTC
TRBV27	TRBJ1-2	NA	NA	CASSLSGYGYTF	TGTGCCAGCAGTTTGAGTGGCTATGGCTACACCTTC
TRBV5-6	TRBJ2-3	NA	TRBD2	CASSRGLAGAIDTQYF	TGTGCCAGCAGCCGGGGACTAGCGGGAGCCATAGATACGCAGTATTTT
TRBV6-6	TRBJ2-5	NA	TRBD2	CASSYQRTSQETQYF	TGTGCCAGCAGTTACCAAAGGACTAGCCAAGAGACCCAGTACTTC
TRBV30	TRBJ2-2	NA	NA	CAWRGEGLNTGELFF	TGTGCCTGGAGAGGAGAAGGCCTCAACACCGGGGAGCTGTTTTTT
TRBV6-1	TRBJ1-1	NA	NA	CASSMTANTEAFF	TGTGCCAGCAGTATGACAGCGAACACTGAAGCTTTCTTT
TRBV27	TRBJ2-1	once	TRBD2	CASKWSPRGVDYNEQFF	TGTGCCAGCAAATGGTCGCCACGGGGGGTAGATTACAATGAGCAGTTCTTC
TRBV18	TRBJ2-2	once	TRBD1	CASSPEGVRGRTGELFF	TGTGCCAGCTCACCAGAAGGTGTCAGGGGGCGAACCGGGGAGCTGTTTTTT
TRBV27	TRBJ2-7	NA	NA	CASSLSGLASSYEQYF	TGTGCCAGCAGTTTATCAGGACTTGCGAGCTCCTACGAGCAGTACTTC
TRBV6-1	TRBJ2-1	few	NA	CASSEVDYGEQFF	TGTGCCAGCAGTGAGGTAGATTACGGGGAGCAGTTCTTC
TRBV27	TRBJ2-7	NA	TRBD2	CASSPRRLAGAFYEQYF	TGTGCCAGCAGCCCTCGCCGATTGGCGGGAGCATTCTACGAGCAGTACTTC
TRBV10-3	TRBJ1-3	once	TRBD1	CAISPLSPRTGPPGNTIYF	TGTGCCATCAGTCCTCTATCGCCCCGGACAGGTCCCCCAGGAAACACCATATATTTT
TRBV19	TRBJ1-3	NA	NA	CASSAAGAVSGNTIYF	TGTGCCAGTAGTGCCGCAGGGGCCGTCTCTGGAAACACCATATATTTT
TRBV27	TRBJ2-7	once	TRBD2	CASSLSGRFGDEQYF	TGTGCCAGCAGTTTAAGCGGGAGGTTCGGGGACGAGCAGTACTTC
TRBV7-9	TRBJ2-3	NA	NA	CASSLSLQSTDTQYF	TGTGCCAGCAGCTTAAGTCTACAGAGCACAGATACGCAGTATTTT